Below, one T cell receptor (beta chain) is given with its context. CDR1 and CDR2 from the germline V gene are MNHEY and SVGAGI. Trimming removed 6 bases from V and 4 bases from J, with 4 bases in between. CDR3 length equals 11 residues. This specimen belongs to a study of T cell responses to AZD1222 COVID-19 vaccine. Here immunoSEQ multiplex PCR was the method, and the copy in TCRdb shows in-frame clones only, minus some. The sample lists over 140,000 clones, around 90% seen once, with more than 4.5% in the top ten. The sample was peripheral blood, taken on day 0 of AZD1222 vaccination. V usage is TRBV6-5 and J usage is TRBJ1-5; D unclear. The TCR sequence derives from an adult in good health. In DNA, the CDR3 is TGTGCCAGCAGGATTAATCAGCCCCAGCATTTT. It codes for CASRINQPQHF.